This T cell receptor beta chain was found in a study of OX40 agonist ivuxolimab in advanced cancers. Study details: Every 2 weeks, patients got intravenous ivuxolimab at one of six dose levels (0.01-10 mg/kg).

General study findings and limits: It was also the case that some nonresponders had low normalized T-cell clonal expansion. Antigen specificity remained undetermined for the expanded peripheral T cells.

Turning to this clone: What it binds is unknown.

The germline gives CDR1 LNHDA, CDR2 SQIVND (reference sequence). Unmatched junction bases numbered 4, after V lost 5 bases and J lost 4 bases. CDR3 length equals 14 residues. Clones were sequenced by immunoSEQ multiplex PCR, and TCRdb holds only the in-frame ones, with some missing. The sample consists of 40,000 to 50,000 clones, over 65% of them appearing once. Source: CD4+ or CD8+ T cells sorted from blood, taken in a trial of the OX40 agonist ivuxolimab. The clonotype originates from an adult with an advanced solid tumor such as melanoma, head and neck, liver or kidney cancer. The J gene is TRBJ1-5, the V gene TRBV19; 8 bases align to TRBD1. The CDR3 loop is CASSPRQGNQPQHF. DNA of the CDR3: TGTGCCAGTAGTCCGCGACAGGGGAATCAGCCCCAGCATTTT.